The 14 T cell receptor beta chains below come from one sample, sequenced in a study of cytomegalovirus exposure and HLA in healthy donors. Both 60 Vbeta primers and 13 Jbeta primers went into the PCR. Profiling relied on immunoSEQ multiplex PCR, and the TCRdb table lists in-frame clones only, not all of them. The data show around 150,000 clones, with 79% seen just once and roughly 6% held by the top ten. The source material was PBMCs. These receptors were obtained from a man aged 50 or older in good health and CMV-seropositive.

The V gene is TRBV18, the J gene TRBJ1-4, with 9 nucleotides matching TRBD1. The V and J ends lost 3 bases and 7 bases, in that order; junction bases with no gene match: 6. This CDR3 has 15 amino acids. Germline CDR1 KGHSH, CDR2 LQKENI. CDR3 in amino acids: CASSPRTGVGEKLFF. In DNA form, the CDR3 reads TGTGCCAGCTCACCTCGGACAGGGGTTGGTGAAAAACTGTTTTTT.

The chain is built from TRBV5-1 and TRBJ2-3; D ambiguous. V was pared by 7 bases and J by 0 bases, with 15 bases between. Germline assignment: CDR1 SGHRS and CDR2 YFSETQ. The CDR3 totals 15 residues. CDR3 DNA sequence: TGCGCCAGCCGCCTACAGTCTGCGAGCACAGATACGCAGTATTTT. Its translation is CASRLQSASTDTQYF.

DNA for the CDR3: TGTGCCAGCAGTTTATCTGCGAACACCGGGGAGCTGTTTTTT. The encoded protein is CASSLSANTGELFF. The chain links TRBV28 to TRBJ2-2; no definite D call. V was trimmed by 1 base and J by 0 bases, leaving 3 bases between them. Germline assignment: CDR1 MDHEN and CDR2 SYDVKM. The CDR3 has 14 amino acids.

This clone was detected only once. This chain uses TRBV18 with TRBJ2-2; TRBD1 aligns across 7 bases. Germline CDR1 reads KGHSH; CDR2 reads LQKENI. CDR3 size: 15 residues. After removal of 3 bases from V and 1 base from J, the junction contained 2 bases not matched to a gene. The CDR3: CASSPRQGNTGELFF. The CDR3 DNA sequence: TGTGCCAGCTCACCGCGACAGGGGAACACCGGGGAGCTGTTTTTT.

The chain combines TRBV30 with TRBJ1-1, with 7 bases aligning to TRBD1. Germline V gene lookup returns CDR1 GTSNPN and CDR2 SVGIG (reference sequence). The J segment lost 4 bases and the V segment lost 5 bases, leaving 7 bases of the junction unmatched. The CDR3 contains 13 residues. The CDR3 region is CAWGYAGGTEAFF. CDR3 in DNA: TGTGCCTGGGGTTACGCAGGGGGCACTGAAGCTTTCTTT.

The J gene is TRBJ2-7, the V gene TRBV5-1; D remains ambiguous. CDR3 length equals 14 residues. The germline V gene has CDR1 SGHRS and CDR2 YFSETQ. V was pared by 1 base and J by 0 bases, with 8 bases between. The CDR3 loop reads CASSLTSSSYEQYF. As DNA, the CDR3 is TGCGCCAGCAGCTTGACCTCTAGCTCCTACGAGCAGTACTTC.

V is TRBV6-4 and J is TRBJ2-3, with 13 bases identical to TRBD2. V trimming: 3 bases; J trimming: 4 bases; junction bases outside the gene matches: 1. CDR1 MRHNA and CDR2 SNTAGT come from the germline V gene. The CDR3 contains 15 residues. Here the CDR3 reads CASSELAGGPDTQYF. In nucleotides, the CDR3 is TGTGCCAGCAGTGAACTAGCGGGAGGGCCAGATACGCAGTATTTT.

The V and J genes are TRBV11-2 and TRBJ2-1; TRBD2 agrees at 7 bases. The germline CDR1 and CDR2 sequences are SGHAT and FQNNGV. The CDR3 covers 16 residues. The V gene end was trimmed by 6 bases and the J gene end by 6 bases; junction bases not matched to a gene: 14. The CDR3 loop reads CASSPLGGGLLNEQFF. For the CDR3, the DNA is TGTGCCAGCAGTCCCCTTGGCGGGGGACTCCTCAATGAGCAGTTCTTC.

The chain employs TRBV5-4 and TRBJ2-5; D gene ambiguous. Germline assignment: CDR1 SGHNT and CDR2 YYREEE (reference sequence). V was clipped by 4 bases and J by 5 bases, with 12 bases between them. CDR3 length equals 13 residues. CDR3 DNA: TGTGCCAGCAGCCCCCTTGACGGGGAGACCCAGTACTTC. As protein: CASSPLDGETQYF.

The chain is built from TRBV4-1 and TRBJ2-1; possible D gene TRBD2, 6 bases. The V gene's germline CDR1 is MGHRA and CDR2 YSYEKL. The ends were cut back, 1 base at V and 6 bases at J, with 16 bases in the middle. The CDR3 covers 16 residues. Written as DNA, the CDR3 is TGCGCCAGCAGCCAAGTTGGGGGAGGCTTCATCAATGAGCAGTTCTTC. Residues: CASSQVGGGFINEQFF.

A remark on this clone: One end of the junction is discordant with germline, which a read error may explain. V usage is TRBV7-7 and J usage is TRBJ2-5; 10 nucleotides line up with TRBD1. The CDR3 sequence is 15 residues long. Germline lookup yields CDR1 SSHAT and CDR2 FNYEAQ (reference sequence). CDR3 residues: CASSTGQGVGETQYF. For the CDR3, the DNA is TGTGCTAGCAGCACCGGACAGGGGGTGGGGGAGACCCAGTACTTC.

This sequence joins TRBV6-6 and TRBJ2-7, with 9 bases fitting TRBD1. The CDR3 length is 15 residues. With 5 bases clipped from V and 2 bases from J, the junction kept 7 bases outside the gene matches. Germline values: CDR1 MNHNY, CDR2 SVGAGI (reference sequence). This CDR3 reads CASSKTGGDPYEQYF. DNA for the CDR3: TGTGCCAGCAGTAAAACAGGGGGCGATCCCTACGAGCAGTACTTC.

The rearrangement uses TRBV27 and TRBJ2-7; 7 nucleotides align to TRBD1. V lost 5 bases and J lost 3; bases outside the gene matches: 4. The CDR3 is made up of 13 amino acids. CDR1 MNHEY and CDR2 SMNVEV come from the germline V gene (reference sequence). This CDR3 reads CASSRQGLYEQYF. The DNA of the CDR3 is TGTGCCAGCAGTCGACAGGGTCTCTACGAGCAGTACTTC.

The gene calls are TRBV7-8 and TRBJ1-5; 9 positions match TRBD1. The CDR3 totals 15 residues. Germline values: CDR1 SGHVS, CDR2 FQNEAQ. Germline trimming cut 1 base from V and 5 bases from J; bases unmatched to any gene: 3. The CDR3 sequence: CASSLGDRAHQPQHF. The CDR3 region has the DNA TGTGCCAGCAGCTTAGGGGACAGGGCCCATCAGCCCCAGCATTTT.